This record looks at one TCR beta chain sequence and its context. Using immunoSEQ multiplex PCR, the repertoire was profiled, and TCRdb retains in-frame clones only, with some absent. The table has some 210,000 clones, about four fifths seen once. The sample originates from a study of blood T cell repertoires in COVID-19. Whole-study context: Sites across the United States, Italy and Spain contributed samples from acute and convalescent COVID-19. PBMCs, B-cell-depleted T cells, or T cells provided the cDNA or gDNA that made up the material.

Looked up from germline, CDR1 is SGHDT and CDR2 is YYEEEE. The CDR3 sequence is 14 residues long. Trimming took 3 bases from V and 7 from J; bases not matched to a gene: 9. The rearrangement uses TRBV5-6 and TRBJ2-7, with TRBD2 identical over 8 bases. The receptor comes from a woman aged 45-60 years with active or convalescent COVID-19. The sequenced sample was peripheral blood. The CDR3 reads CASSWPGGAREQYV. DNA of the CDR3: TGTGCCAGCAGCTGGCCGGGGGGGGCCCGAGAGCAGTACGTC.